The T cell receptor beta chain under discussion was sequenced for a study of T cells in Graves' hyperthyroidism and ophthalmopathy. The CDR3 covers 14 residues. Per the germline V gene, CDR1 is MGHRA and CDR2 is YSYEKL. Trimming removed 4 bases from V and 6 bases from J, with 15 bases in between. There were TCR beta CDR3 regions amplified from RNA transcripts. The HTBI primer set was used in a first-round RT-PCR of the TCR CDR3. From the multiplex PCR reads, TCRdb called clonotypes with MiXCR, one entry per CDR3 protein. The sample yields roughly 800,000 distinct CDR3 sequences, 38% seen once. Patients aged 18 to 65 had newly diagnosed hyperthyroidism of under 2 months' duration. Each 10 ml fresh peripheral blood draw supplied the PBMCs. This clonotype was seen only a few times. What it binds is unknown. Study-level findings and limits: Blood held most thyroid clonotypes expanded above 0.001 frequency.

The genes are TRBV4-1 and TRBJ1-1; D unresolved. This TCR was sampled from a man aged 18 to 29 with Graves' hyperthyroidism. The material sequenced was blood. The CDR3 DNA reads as TGCGCCAGCAGCCTTGCCATGTATTTCTCTGAAGCTTTCTTT. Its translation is CASSLAMYFSEAFF.